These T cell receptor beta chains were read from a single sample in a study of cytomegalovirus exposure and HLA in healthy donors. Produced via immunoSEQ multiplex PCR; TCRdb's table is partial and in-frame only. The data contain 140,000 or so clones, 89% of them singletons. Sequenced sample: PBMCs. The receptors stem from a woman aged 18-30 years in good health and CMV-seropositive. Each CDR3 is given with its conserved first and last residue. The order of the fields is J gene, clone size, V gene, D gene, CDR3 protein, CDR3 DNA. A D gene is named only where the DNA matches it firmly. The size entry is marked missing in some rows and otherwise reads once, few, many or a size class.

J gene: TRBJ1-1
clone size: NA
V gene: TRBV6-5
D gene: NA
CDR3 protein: CASSYSRGIDTEAFF
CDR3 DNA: TGTGCCAGCAGTTACTCGAGGGGGATCGACACTGAAGCTTTCTTT

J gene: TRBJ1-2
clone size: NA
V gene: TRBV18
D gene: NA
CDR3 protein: CASSPLAVYGYTF
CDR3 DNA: TGTGCCAGCTCACCATTGGCAGTCTATGGCTACACCTTC

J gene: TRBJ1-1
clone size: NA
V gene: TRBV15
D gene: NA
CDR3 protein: CATSRDIIGGTEAFF
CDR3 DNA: TGTGCCACCAGCAGAGATATTATAGGGGGCACTGAAGCTTTCTTT

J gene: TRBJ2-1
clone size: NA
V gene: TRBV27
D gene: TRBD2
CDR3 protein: CASSLSMRTSGGERSEQFF
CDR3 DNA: TGTGCCAGCAGTTTATCGATGAGGACTAGCGGGGGGGAACGGAGCGAGCAGTTCTTC

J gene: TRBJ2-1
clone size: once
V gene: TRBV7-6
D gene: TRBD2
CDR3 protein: CASSPDVQTSASNEQFF
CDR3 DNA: TGTGCCAGCAGCCCCGACGTACAGACTAGCGCGAGCAATGAGCAGTTCTTC

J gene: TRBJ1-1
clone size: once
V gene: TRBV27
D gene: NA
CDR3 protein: CASRSSRQQTEAFF
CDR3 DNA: TGTGCCAGCAGATCATCTCGACAGCAGACTGAAGCTTTCTTT

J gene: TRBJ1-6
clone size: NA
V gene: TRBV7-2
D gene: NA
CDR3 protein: CASSLPGNYSPLHF
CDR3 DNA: TGTGCCAGCAGCTTACCAGGGAACTACTCACCCCTCCACTTT

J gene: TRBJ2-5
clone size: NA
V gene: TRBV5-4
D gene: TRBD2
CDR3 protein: CASSLEAGGQETQYF
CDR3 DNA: TGTGCCAGCAGCTTGGAAGCGGGGGGGCAAGAGACCCAGTACTTC

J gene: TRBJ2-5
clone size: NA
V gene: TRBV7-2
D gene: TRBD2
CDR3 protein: CASSQTSGGKETQYF
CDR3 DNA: TGTGCCAGCAGCCAGACTAGCGGGGGGAAAGAGACCCAGTACTTC

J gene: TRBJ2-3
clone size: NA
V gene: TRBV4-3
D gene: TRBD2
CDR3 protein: CASSQVAGPTDTQYF
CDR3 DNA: TGCGCCAGCAGCCAAGTAGCGGGGCCCACAGATACGCAGTATTTT

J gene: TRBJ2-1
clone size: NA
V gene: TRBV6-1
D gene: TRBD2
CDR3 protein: CASTAGGRYEQFF
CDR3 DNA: TGTGCCAGCACAGCGGGGGGGCGGTATGAGCAGTTCTTC

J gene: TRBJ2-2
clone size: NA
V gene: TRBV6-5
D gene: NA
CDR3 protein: CASSPDWMNTGELFF
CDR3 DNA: TGTGCCAGCTCCCCCGACTGGATGAACACCGGGGAGCTGTTTTTT

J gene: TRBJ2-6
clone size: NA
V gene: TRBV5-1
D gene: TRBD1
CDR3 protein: CASSLAQNQGAPWGANVLTF
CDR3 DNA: TGCGCCAGCAGCTTGGCGCAAAATCAGGGGGCGCCCTGGGGGGCCAACGTCCTGACTTTC

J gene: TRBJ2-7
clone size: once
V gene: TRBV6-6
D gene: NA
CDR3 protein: CASRQGNPGEQYF
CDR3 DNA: TGTGCCAGCAGGCAGGGGAATCCGGGTGAGCAGTACTTC

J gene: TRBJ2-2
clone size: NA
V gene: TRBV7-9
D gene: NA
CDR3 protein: CASSPGQNTGELFF
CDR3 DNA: TGTGCCAGCAGCCCCGGACAGAACACCGGGGAGCTGTTTTTT

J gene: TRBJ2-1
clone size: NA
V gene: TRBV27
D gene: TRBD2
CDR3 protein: CASKVISGGAWEQFF
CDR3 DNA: TGTGCCAGCAAGGTTATCAGCGGGGGGGCCTGGGAGCAGTTCTTC

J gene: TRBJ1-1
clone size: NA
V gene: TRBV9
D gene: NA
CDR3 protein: CASSAVGTGGDTEAFF
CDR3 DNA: TGTGCCAGCAGCGCCGTGGGAACGGGGGGGGACACTGAAGCTTTCTTT

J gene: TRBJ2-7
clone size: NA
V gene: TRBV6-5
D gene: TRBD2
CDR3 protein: CASSLLAHEQYF
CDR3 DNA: TGTGCCAGCAGCCTACTAGCGCACGAGCAGTACTTC

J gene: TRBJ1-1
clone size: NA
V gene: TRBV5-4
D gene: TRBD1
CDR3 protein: CASSSPGQGAREAFF
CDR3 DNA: TGTGCCAGCAGCTCCCCGGGACAGGGGGCCCGGGAAGCTTTCTTT

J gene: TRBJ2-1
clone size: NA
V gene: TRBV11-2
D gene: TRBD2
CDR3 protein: CASSLGSGGFRGEQFF
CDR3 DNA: TGTGCCAGCAGCTTAGGTAGCGGGGGGTTCCGCGGGGAGCAGTTCTTC

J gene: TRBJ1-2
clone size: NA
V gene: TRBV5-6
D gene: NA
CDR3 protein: CASSLGGYGYTF
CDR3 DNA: TGTGCCAGCAGCTTAGGCGGCTATGGCTACACCTTC

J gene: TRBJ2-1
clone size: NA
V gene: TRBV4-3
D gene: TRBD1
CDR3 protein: CASSQKTGGVRNEQFF
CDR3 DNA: TGCGCCAGCAGCCAAAAGACAGGGGGCGTGAGGAATGAGCAGTTCTTC

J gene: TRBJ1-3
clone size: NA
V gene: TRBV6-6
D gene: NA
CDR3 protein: CASSPGLAGGNTIYF
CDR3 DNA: TGTGCCAGCAGCCCGGGACTGGCGGGGGGAAACACCATATATTTT

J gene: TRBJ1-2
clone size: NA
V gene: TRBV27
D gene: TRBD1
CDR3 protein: CANRGDRFYGYTF
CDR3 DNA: TGTGCCAACAGGGGTGACAGATTCTATGGCTACACCTTC

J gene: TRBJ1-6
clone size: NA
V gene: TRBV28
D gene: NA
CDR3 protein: CASSLKGVGSPLHF
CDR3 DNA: TGTGCCAGCAGTTTAAAAGGGGTGGGTTCACCCCTCCACTTT

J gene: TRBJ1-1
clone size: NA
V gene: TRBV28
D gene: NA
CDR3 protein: CASSLRPAAMNTEAFF
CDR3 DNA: TGTGCCAGCAGTTTACGCCCGGCGGCAATGAACACTGAAGCTTTCTTT

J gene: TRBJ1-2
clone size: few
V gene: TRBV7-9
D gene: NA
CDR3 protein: CASSPLGRGRAGYTF
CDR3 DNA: TGTGCCAGCAGCCCTCTCGGAAGGGGGAGAGCTGGCTACACCTTC

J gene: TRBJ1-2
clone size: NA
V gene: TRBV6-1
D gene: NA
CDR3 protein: CASSEDSNYGYTF
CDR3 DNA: TGTGCCAGCAGTGAGGACAGTAACTATGGCTACACCTTC

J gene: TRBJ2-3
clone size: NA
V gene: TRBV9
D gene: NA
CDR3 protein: CASSVDGGPSGSTDTQYF
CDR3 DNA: TGTGCCAGCAGCGTAGACGGGGGGCCATCTGGTAGCACAGATACGCAGTATTTT

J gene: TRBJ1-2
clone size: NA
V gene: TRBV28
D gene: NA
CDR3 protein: CASSLRGLGNGYTF
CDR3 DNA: TGTGCCAGCAGTTTACGGGGTTTAGGAAATGGCTACACCTTC

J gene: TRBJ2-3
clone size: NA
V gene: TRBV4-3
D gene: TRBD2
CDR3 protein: CASSQEEGSGGVADTQYF
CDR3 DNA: TGCGCCAGCAGCCAAGAGGAAGGTAGCGGGGGAGTCGCAGATACGCAGTATTTT

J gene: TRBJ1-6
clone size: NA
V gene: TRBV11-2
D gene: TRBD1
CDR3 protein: CASTIHVGQGNSPLHF
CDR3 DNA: TGTGCCAGCACCATTCATGTGGGACAGGGTAATTCACCCCTCCACTTT

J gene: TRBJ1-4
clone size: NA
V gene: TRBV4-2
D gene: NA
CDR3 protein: CASSRWVATPGVGATNEKLFF
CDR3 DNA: TGTGCCAGCAGCCGCTGGGTGGCAACCCCAGGGGTTGGGGCAACTAATGAAAAACTGTTTTTT

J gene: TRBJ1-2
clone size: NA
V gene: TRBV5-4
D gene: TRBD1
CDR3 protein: CASSLRTGMVNYGYTF
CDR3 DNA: TGTGCCAGCAGCCTGCGGACAGGGATGGTGAACTATGGCTACACCTTC

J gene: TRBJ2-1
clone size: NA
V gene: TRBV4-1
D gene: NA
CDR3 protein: CASSQDGQTSYNEQFF
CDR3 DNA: TGCGCCAGCAGCCAAGATGGACAGACCTCCTACAATGAGCAGTTCTTC

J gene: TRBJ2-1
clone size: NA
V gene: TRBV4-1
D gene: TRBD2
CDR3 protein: CASSQDSGGNNEQFF
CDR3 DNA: TGCGCCAGCAGCCAAGATAGCGGGGGAAACAATGAGCAGTTCTTC

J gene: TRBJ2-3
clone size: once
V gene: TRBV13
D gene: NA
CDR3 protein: CASSLVTSPSTDTQYF
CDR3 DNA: TGTGCCAGCAGCCTAGTAACTTCTCCTAGCACAGATACGCAGTATTTT

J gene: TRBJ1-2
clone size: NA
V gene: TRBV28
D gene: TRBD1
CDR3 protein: CASSLTGFYYGYTF
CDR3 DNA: TGTGCCAGCAGTTTGACAGGGTTTTACTATGGCTACACCTTC

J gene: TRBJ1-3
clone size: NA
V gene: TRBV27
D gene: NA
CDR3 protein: CASSPGVGNTIYF
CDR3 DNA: TGTGCCAGCAGTCCGGGGGTAGGAAACACCATATATTTT

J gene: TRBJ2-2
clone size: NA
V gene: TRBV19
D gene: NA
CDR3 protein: CASSWAGNTGELFF
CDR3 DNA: TGTGCCAGTAGTTGGGCAGGGAACACCGGGGAGCTGTTTTTT

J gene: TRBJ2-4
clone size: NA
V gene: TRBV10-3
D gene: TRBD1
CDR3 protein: CAISDRGGGTGGEKNIQYF
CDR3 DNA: TGTGCCATCAGTGATAGAGGCGGCGGGACAGGGGGTGAGAAAAACATTCAGTACTTC

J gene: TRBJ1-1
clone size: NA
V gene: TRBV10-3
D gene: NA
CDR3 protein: CAISEHPNTEAFF
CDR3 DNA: TGTGCCATCAGTGAACACCCGAACACTGAAGCTTTCTTT

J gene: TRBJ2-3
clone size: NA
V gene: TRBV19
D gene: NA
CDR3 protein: CASSIVRVGTDTQYF
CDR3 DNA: TGTGCCAGTAGTATAGTCAGGGTTGGAACAGATACGCAGTATTTT

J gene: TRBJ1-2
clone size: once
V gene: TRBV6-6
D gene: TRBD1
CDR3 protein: CASRTGTAISYTF
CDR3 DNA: TGTGCCAGCAGGACCGGGACAGCGATAAGCTACACCTTC

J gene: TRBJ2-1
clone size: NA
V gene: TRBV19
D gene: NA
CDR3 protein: CATSTVGQGNPGLFF
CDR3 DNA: NA

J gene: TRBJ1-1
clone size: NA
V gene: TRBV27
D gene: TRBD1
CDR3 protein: CASSFLTGLMNTEAFF
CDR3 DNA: TGTGCCAGCAGTTTCCTGACAGGGCTAATGAACACTGAAGCTTTCTTT